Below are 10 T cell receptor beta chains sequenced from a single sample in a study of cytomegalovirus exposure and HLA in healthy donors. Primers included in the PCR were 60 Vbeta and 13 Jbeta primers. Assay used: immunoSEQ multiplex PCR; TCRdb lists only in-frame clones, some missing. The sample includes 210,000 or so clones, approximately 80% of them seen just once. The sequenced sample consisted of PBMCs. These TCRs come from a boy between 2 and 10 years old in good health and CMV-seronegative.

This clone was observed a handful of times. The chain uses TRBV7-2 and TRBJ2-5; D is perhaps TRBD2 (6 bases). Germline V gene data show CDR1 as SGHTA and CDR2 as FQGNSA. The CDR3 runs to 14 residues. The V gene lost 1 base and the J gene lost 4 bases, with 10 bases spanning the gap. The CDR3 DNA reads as TGTGCCAGCAGCTTAGGGTCTAGCGTAGAGACCCAGTACTTC. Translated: CASSLGSSVETQYF.

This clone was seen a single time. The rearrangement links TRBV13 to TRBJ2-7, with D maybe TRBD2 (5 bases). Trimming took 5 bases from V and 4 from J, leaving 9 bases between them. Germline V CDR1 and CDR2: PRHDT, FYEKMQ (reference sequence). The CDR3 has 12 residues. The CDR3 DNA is TGTGCCAGCAGCCCGGGAAATTACGAGCAGTACTTC. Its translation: CASSPGNYEQYF.

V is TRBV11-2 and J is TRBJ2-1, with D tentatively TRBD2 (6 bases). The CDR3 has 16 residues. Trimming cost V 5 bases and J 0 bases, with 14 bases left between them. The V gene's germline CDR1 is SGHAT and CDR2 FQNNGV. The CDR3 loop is CASSARLVFSYNEQFF. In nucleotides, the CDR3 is TGTGCCAGCAGCGCACGACTAGTTTTCTCCTACAATGAGCAGTTCTTC.

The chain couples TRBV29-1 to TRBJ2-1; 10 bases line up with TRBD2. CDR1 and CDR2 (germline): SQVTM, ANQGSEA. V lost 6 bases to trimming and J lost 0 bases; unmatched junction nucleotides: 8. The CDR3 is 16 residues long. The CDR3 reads CSVRRPSGGSYNEQFF. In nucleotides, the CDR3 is TGCAGCGTGCGCCGACCTAGCGGGGGCTCCTACAATGAGCAGTTCTTC.

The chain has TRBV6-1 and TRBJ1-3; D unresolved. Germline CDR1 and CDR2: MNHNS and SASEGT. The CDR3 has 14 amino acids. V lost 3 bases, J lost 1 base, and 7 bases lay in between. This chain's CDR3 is CASSESVSGNTIYF. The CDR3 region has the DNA TGTGCCAGCAGTGAGTCAGTGTCTGGAAACACCATATATTTT.

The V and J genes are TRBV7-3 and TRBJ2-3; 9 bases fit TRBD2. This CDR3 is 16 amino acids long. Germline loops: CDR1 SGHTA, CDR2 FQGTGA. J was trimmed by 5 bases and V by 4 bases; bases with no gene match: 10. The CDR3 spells CASSSPGRGGRDTQYF. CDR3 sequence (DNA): TGTGCCAGCAGCTCGCCGGGGCGGGGGGGCAGAGATACGCAGTATTTT.

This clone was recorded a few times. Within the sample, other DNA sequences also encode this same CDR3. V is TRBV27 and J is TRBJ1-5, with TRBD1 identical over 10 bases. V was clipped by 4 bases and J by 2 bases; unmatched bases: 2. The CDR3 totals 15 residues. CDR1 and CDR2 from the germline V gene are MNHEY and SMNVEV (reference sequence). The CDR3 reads CASSSGTGGNQPQHF. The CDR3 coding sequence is TGTGCCAGCAGTTCCGGGACAGGGGGCAATCAGCCCCAGCATTTT.

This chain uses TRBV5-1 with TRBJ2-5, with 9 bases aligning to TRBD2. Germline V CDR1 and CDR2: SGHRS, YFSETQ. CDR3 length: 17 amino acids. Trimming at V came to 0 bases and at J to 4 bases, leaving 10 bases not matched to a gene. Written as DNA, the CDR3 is TGCGCCAGCAGCTTGGGGGCTAGCGGGGCCGTCAGAGAGACCCAGTACTTC. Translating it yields CASSLGASGAVRETQYF.

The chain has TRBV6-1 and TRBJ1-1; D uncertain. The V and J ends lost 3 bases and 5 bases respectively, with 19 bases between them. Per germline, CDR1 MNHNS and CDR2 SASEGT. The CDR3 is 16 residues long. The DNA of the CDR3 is TGTGCCAGCAGTGATAGTCGGGGAGCCGGCGGAACTGAAGCTTTCTTT. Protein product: CASSDSRGAGGTEAFF.

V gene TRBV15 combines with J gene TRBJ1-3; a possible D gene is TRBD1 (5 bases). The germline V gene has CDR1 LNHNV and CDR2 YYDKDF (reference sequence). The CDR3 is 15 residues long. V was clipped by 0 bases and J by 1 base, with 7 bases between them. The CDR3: CATSRDRTSGNTIYF. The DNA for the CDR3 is TGTGCCACCAGCAGAGATCGGACATCTGGAAACACCATATATTTT.